This TCR beta chain was recovered during a study of Graves' ophthalmopathy and Graves' hyperthyroidism. Findings and limits, study-wide: Blood contained most expanded thyroid clonotypes exceeding 0.001 frequency.

As for this clonotype: Its antigen is unknown.

As the template, RNA transcripts were used to amplify TCR beta CDR3 regions. Amplification began with first-round RT-PCR using HTBI primers, then second-round multiplex PCR was performed. TCRdb analysed the multiplex PCR reads with MiXCR anew, one entry per CDR3 protein. Found here are a few hundred thousand distinct CDR3 sequences, around 19% of them singletons; the top ten hold roughly 1.5%. With a duration under 3 months, ophthalmopathy in the donors showed moderate-to-severe activity, CAS ≥3 and NOSPECS ≥4. Other autoimmune disease, uncontrolled infection, pregnancy and lactation led to exclusion. Diagnoses were established from clinical symptoms, serum thyroxine, TRAb, thyroid ultrasound and orbital computed tomography. V lost 6 bases, J lost 0 bases, and 14 bases lay in between. CDR1 and CDR2 (germline): DFQATT, SNEGSKA (reference sequence). CDR3 length: 14 residues.

The receptor was derived from a woman under 30 with Graves' ophthalmopathy. The sample was peripheral blood. This chain joins TRBV20-1 and TRBJ1-1; D may be TRBD1 (5 bases). In nucleotides, the CDR3 is TGCAGTGCCGATCTCGGAGGGGTGAACACTGAAGCTTTCTTT. This encodes CSADLGGVNTEAFF.